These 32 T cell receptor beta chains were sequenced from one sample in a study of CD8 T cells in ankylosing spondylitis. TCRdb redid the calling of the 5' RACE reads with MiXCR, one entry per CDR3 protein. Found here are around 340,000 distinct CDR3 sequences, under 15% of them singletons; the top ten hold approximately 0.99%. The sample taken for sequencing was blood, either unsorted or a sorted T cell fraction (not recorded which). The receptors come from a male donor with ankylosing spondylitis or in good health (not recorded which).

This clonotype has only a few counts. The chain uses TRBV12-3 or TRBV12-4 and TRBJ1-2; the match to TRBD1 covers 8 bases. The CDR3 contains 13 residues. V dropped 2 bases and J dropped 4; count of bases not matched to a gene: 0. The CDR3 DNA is TGTGCCAGCAGTTTACAGGGGGCCTATGGCTACACCTTC. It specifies CASSLQGAYGYTF.

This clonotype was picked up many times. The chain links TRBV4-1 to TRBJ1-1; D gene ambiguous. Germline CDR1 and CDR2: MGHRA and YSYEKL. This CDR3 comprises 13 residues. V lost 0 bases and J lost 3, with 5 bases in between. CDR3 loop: CASSQDRDTEAFF. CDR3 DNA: TGCGCCAGCAGCCAAGATAGGGACACTGAAGCTTTCTTT.

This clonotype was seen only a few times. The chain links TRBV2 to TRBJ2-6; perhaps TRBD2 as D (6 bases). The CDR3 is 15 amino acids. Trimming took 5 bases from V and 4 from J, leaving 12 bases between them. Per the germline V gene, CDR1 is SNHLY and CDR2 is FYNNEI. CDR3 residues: CASSRRGTGANVLTF. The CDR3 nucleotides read TGTGCCAGCAGTCGGCGGGGAACGGGGGCCAACGTCCTGACTTTC.

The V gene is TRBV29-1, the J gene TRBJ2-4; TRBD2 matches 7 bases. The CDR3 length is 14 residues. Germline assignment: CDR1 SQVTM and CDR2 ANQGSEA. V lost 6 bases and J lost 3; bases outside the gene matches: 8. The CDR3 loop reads CSVGGSNGKNIQYF. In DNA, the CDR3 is TGCAGCGTGGGGGGGTCGAATGGCAAAAACATTCAGTACTTC.

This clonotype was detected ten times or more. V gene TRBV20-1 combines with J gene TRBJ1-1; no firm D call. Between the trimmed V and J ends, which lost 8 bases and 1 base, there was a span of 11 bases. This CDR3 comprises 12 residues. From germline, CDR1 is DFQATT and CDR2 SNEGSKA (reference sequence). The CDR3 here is CSPGSPNTEAFF. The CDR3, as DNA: TGCAGTCCGGGCAGCCCGAACACTGAAGCTTTCTTT.

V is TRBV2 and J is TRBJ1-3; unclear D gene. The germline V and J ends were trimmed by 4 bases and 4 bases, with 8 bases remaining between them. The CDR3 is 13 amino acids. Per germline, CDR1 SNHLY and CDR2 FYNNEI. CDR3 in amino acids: CASSALWGNTIYF. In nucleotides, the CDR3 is TGTGCCAGCAGTGCCCTTTGGGGAAACACCATATATTTT.

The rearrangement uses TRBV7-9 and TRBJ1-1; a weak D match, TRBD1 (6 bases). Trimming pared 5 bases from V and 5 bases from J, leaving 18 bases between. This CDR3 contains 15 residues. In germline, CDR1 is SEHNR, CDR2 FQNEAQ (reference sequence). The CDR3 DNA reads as TGTGCCAGCAGCGGGAGGGGCAGGGGCGTGACTGAAGCTTTCTTT. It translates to CASSGRGRGVTEAFF. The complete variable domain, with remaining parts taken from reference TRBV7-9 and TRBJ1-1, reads DTGVSQNPRHKITKRGQNVTFRCDPISEHNRLYWYRQTLGQGPEFLTYFQNEAQLEKSRLLSDRFSAERPKGSFSTLEIQRTEQGDSAMYLCASSGRGRGVTEAFFGQGTRLTVV.

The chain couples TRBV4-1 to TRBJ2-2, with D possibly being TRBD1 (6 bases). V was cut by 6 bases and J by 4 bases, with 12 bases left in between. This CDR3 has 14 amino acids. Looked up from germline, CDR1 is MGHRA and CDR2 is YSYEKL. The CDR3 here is CASRLGQPTGELFF. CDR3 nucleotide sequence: TGCGCCAGCAGACTAGGACAGCCCACCGGGGAGCTGTTTTTT.

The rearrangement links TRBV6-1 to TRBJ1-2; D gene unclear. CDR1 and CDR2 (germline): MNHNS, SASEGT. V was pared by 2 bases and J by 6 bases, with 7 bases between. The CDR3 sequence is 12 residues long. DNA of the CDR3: TGTGCCAGCAGTGAACAGAACAATGGCTACACCTTC. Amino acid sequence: CASSEQNNGYTF.

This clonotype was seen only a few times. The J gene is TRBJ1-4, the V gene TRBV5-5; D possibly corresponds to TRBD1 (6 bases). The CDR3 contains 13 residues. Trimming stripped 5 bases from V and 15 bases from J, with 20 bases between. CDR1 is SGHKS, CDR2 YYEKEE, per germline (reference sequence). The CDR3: CASSSNRETYLFF. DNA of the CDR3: TGTGCCAGCAGTTCCAACAGGGAAACGTACTTGTTTTTT.

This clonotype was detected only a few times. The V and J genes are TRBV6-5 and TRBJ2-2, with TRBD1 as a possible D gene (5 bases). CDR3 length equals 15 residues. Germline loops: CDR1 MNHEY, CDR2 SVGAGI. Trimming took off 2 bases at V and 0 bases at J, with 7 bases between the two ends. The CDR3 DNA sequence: TGTGCCAGCAGTTACGGACACCCGAACACCGGGGAGCTGTTTTTT. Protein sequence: CASSYGHPNTGELFF.

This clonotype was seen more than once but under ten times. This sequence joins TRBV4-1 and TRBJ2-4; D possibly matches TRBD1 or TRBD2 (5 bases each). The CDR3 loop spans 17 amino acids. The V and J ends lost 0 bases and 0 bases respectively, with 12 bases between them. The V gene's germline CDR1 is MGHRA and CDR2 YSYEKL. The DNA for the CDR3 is TGCGCCAGCAGCCAAGATCGAGGGGACCTAGCCAAAAACATTCAGTACTTC. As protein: CASSQDRGDLAKNIQYF.

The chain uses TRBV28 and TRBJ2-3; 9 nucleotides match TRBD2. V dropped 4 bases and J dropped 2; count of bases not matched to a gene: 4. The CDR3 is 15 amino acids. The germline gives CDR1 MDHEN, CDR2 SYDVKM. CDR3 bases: TGTGCCAGCAGTTCAGCGGGAGGTCCCACAGATACGCAGTATTTT. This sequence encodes CASSSAGGPTDTQYF.

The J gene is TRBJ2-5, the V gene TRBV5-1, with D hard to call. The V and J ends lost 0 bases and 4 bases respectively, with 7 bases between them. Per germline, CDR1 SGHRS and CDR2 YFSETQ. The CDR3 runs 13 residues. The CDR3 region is CASSLVQRETQYF. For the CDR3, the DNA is TGCGCCAGCAGCTTGGTCCAACGAGAGACCCAGTACTTC. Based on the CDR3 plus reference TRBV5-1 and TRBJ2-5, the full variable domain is KAGVTQTPRYLIKTRGQQVTLSCSPISGHRSVSWYQQTPGQGLQFLFEYFSETQRNKGNFPGRFSGRQFSNSRSEMNVSTLELGDSALYLCASSLVQRETQYFGPGTRLLVL.

The chain's CDR3 is CASSLRTGGPQFF. The CDR3 region has the DNA TGTGCCAGCAGCCTTCGAACCGGGGGGCCGCAGTTCTTC. J is TRBJ2-1 and V is TRBV11-2; tentatively, D is TRBD2 (7 bases). CDR1 and CDR2 (germline): SGHAT, FQNNGV. This CDR3 comprises 13 residues. V shed 5 bases and J shed 12 bases, with 17 bases lying between them.

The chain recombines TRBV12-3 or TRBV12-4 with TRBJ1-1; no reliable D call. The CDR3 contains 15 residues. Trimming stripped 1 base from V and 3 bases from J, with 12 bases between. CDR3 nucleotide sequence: TGTGCCAGCAGTTTAGAACGGCAAATTTACACTGAAGCTTTCTTT. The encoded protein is CASSLERQIYTEAFF.

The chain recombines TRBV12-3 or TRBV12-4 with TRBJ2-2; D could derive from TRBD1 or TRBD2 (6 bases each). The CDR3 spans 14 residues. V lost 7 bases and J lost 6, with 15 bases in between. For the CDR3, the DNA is TGTGCCAGCACCCAGAAGAGGGGGGCCGGGGAGCTGTTTTTT. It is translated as CASTQKRGAGELFF.

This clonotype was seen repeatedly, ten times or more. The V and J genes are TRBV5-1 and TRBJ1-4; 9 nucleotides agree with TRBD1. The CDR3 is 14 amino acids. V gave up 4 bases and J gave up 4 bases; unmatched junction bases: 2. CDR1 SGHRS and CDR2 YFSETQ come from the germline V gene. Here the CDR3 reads CASSRTGDNEKLFF. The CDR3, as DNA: TGCGCCAGCAGCCGGACAGGGGATAATGAAAAACTGTTTTTT.

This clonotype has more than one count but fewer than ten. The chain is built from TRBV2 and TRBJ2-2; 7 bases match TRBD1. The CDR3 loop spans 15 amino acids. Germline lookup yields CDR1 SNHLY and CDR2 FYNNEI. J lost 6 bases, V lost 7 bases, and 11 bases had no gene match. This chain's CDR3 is CASTRDSIRAGELFF. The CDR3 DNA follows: TGTGCCAGCACCAGGGACAGCATAAGGGCCGGGGAGCTGTTTTTT. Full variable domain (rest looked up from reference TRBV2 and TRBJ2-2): EPEVTQTPSHQVTQMGQEVILRCVPISNHLYFYWYRQILGQKVEFLVSFYNNEISEKSEIFDDQFSVERPDGSNFTLKIRSTKLEDSAMYFCASTRDSIRAGELFFGEGSRLTVL.

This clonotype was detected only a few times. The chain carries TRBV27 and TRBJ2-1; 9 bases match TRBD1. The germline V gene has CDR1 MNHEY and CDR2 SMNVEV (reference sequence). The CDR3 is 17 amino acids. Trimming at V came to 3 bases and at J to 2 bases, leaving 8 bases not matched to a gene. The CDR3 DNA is TGTGCCAGCAGTTTCATCCTTGGACAGGGGACCTACAATGAGCAGTTCTTC. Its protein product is CASSFILGQGTYNEQFF.

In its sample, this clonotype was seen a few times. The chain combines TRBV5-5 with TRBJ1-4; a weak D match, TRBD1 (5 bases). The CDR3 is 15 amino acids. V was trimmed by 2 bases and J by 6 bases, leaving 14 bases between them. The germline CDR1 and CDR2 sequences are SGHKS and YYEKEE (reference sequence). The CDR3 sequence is CASSLLTGLDEKLFF. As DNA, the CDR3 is TGTGCCAGCAGCTTATTAACAGGCCTCGATGAAAAACTGTTTTTT.

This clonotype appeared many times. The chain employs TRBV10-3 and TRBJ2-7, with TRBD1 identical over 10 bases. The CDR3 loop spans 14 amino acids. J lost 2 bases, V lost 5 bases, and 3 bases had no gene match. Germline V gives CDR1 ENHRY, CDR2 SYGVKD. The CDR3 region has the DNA TGTGCCATCAGTCCGGGACAGGGGACCTACGAGCAGTACTTC. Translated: CAISPGQGTYEQYF.

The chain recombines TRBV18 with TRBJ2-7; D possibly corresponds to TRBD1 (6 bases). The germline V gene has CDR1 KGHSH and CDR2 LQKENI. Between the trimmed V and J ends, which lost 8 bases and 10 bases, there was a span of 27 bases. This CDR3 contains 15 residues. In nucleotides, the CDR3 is TGTGCCAGCCAACGGACAGTCGGTTTGATGGGGGAACAGTACTTC. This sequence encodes CASQRTVGLMGEQYF.

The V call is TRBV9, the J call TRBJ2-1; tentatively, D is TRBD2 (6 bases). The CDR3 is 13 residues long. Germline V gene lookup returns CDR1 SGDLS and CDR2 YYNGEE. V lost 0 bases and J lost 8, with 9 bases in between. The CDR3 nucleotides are TGTGCCAGCAGCGTAGAGCGGGCGGATGAGCAGTTCTTC. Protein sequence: CASSVERADEQFF.

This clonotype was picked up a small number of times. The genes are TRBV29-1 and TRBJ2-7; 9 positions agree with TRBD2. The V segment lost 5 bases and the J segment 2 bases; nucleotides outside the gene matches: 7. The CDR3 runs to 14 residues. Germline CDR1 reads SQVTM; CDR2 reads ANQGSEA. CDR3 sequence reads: CSVQRSGRPYEQYF. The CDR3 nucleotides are TGCAGCGTTCAAAGAAGCGGGAGGCCCTACGAGCAGTACTTC.

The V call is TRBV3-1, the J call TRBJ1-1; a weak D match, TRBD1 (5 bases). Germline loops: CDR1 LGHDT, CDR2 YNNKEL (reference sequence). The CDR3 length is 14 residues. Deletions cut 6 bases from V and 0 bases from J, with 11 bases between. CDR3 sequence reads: CASRGGELNTEAFF. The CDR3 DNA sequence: TGTGCCAGCAGGGGAGGGGAACTGAACACTGAAGCTTTCTTT.

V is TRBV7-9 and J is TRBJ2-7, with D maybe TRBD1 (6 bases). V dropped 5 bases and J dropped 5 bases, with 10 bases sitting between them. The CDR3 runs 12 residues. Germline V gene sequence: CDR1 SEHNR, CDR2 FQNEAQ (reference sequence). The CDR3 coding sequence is TGTGCCAGCAGCCCTAACAGGGACGAGCAGTACTTC. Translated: CASSPNRDEQYF.

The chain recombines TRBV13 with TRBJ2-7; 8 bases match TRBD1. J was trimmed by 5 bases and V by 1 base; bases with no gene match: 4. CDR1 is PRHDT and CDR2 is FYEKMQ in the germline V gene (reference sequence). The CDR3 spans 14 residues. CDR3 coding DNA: TGTGCCAGCAGCTTAGCAGGGGGCCACCACGAGCAGTACTTC. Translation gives CASSLAGGHHEQYF.

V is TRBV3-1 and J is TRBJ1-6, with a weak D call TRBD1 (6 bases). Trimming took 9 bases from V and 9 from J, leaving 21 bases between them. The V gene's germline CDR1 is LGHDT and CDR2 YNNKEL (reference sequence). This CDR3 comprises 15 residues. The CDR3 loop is CARGPGEWGFSPLHF. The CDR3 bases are TGTGCCAGAGGCCCAGGGGAGTGGGGGTTTTCACCCCTCCACTTT.

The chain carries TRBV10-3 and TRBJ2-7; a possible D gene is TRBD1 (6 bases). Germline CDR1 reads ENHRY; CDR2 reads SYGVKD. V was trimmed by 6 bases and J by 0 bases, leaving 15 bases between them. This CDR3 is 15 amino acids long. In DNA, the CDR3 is TGTGCCATCAGCGAGGGGGATTTGAGCTCCTACGAGCAGTACTTC. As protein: CAISEGDLSSYEQYF.

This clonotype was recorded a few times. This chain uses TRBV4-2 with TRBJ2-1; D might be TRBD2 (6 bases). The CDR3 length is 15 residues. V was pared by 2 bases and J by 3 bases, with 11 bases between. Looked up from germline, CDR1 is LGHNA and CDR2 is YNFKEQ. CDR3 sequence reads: CASSQPGTLYNEQFF. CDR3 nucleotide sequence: TGTGCCAGCAGCCAACCTGGGACTCTCTACAATGAGCAGTTCTTC.

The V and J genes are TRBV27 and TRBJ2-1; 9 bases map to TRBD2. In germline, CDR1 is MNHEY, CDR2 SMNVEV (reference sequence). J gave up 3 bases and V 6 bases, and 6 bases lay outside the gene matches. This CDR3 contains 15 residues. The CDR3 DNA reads TGTGCCAGCAGCGAGCGACTAGCGGACTACAATGAGCAGTTCTTC. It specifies CASSERLADYNEQFF.